The T cell receptor beta chain described here comes from a study of T cells in Graves' hyperthyroidism and ophthalmopathy. The wider study: Blood from the periphery was taken at initial diagnosis, before any treatment.

This clonotype came up many times. Amplification targeted TCR beta CDR3 regions from RNA transcripts. The TCR CDR3 was amplified in a first-round RT-PCR using the HTBI primer set. TCRdb recomputed calls from the multiplex PCR reads with MiXCR, one row per CDR3 protein. The data contain hundreds of thousands of distinct CDR3 sequences, around 15% of them singletons. For Graves' hyperthyroidism to be stable, ophthalmopathy could not progress within 18 months. Fresh 10 ml peripheral blood yielded PBMCs. Germline V lookup: CDR1 MDHEN, CDR2 SYDVKM. J was trimmed by 2 bases and V by 5 bases; bases with no gene match: 6. CDR3 length: 15 residues.

The specimen was blood. The origin of this receptor is a woman aged 18 to 35 with Graves' hyperthyroidism. The chain links TRBV28 to TRBJ2-1; 7 bases match TRBD1. DNA for the CDR3: TGTGCCAGCAGTCGCGCAGGGGGACCCTACAATGAGCAGTTCTTC. Its translation is CASSRAGGPYNEQFF. Supplemented by reference TRBV28 and TRBJ2-1, the full variable domain reads DVKVTQSSRYLVKRTGEKVFLECVQDMDHENMFWYRQDPGLGLRLIYFSYDVKMKEKGDIPEGYSVSREKKERFSLILESASTNQTSMYLCASSRAGGPYNEQFFGPGTRLTVL.